These 23 T cell receptor beta chains originate from one sample sequenced in a study of blood T cell repertoires in COVID-19. This table comes from immunoSEQ multiplex PCR, and its TCRdb copy is limited to in-frame clones, with some not included. The table lists roughly 230,000 clones, about four fifths of them singletons, with 3.4% in the top ten. The sample taken for sequencing was PBMCs or T cells enriched from blood (not recorded which). All receptors derive from a man aged 45-60 years who had recovered from COVID-19.

V is TRBV5-5 and J is TRBJ1-1, with D hard to call. Trimming took 4 bases from V and 1 from J, leaving 8 bases between them. This CDR3 region has 13 residues. Germline CDR1 SGHKS, CDR2 YYEKEE (reference sequence). CDR3 nucleotides: TGTGCCAGCAGCGGGTGGGCGAACACTGAAGCTTTCTTT. It specifies CASSGWANTEAFF.

The rearrangement joins TRBV28 to TRBJ1-4; perhaps TRBD1 as D (5 bases). This CDR3 is built from 14 residues. Germline CDR1 and CDR2: MDHEN and SYDVKM. V lost 7 bases, J lost 0 bases, and 9 bases lay in between. The CDR3 nucleotides read TGTGCCAGCACCAGGGTTACAACTAATGAAAAACTGTTTTTT. This gives the protein CASTRVTTNEKLFF.

The chain links TRBV7-3 to TRBJ1-5, with no clear D. From germline, CDR1 is SGHTA and CDR2 FQGTGA. Trimming left V 3 bases short and J 6 bases short, with 9 bases between. CDR3 length: 13 amino acids. The CDR3 here is CASSLAGFQPQHF. CDR3 sequence (DNA): TGTGCCAGCAGCTTGGCAGGTTTTCAGCCCCAGCATTTT.

The rearrangement links TRBV7-6 to TRBJ2-7; TRBD1 might be the D (5 bases). The V end lost 1 base, the J end lost 4 bases, and 14 bases lay between the germline ends. The CDR3 length is 15 residues. Germline V gene data show CDR1 as SGHVS and CDR2 as FNYEAQ. Here the CDR3 reads CASSLGGAVLYEQYF. The CDR3 DNA sequence: TGTGCCAGCAGCTTAGGGGGCGCTGTACTATACGAGCAGTACTTC.

The chain combines TRBV5-1 with TRBJ1-2; possible D gene TRBD1, 6 bases. This CDR3 region has 14 residues. Trimming cost V 0 bases and J 10 bases, with 16 bases left between them. The germline V gene encodes CDR1 SGHRS and CDR2 YFSETQ. The CDR3 region has the DNA TGCGCCAGCAGCTTGGGGTCGGGACAAGAGGACTACACCTTC. Its protein is CASSLGSGQEDYTF.

The V gene is TRBV7-2, the J gene TRBJ2-5; D possibly corresponds to TRBD2 (5 bases). The V end was cut by 2 bases, the J end by 4 bases, with 14 bases between. Looked up from germline, CDR1 is SGHTA and CDR2 is FQGNSA. This CDR3 has 15 residues. CDR3 in amino acids: CASSLNGLAGETQYF. The CDR3 DNA is TGTGCCAGCAGCTTAAACGGGTTGGCGGGAGAGACCCAGTACTTC.

The CDR3 DNA follows: TGTGCCAGCAGCGTTACCGGGACAGGGGTTTACGAGCAGTACTTC. Translated, it gives CASSVTGTGVYEQYF. The gene calls are TRBV7-2 and TRBJ2-7; TRBD1 matches 10 bases. The CDR3 contains 15 residues. After removal of 5 bases from V and 4 bases from J, the junction contained 8 bases not matched to a gene. CDR1 SGHTA and CDR2 FQGNSA come from the germline V gene.

The rearrangement joins TRBV7-8 to TRBJ2-3, with D tentatively TRBD2 (7 bases). V gave up 1 base and J gave up 2 bases, with 13 bases separating them. This CDR3 is 16 amino acids long. The germline CDR1 and CDR2 sequences are SGHVS and FQNEAQ. This CDR3 is CASSLGRGRYTDTQYF. For the CDR3, the DNA is TGTGCCAGCAGCTTAGGGCGGGGGCGTTACACAGATACGCAGTATTTT. Supplemented by reference TRBV7-8 and TRBJ2-3, the full variable domain reads GAGVSQSPRYKVAKRGQDVALRCDPISGHVSLFWYQQALGQGPEFLTYFQNEAQLDKSGLPSDRFFAERPEGSVSTLKIQRTQQEDSAVYLCASSLGRGRYTDTQYFGPGTRLTVL.

The V gene is TRBV6-5, the J gene TRBJ2-3; TRBD1 is a possible D gene (5 bases). Germline-derived CDR1 and CDR2 are MNHEY and SVGAGI. Trimming cost V 2 bases and J 8 bases, with 17 bases left between them. The CDR3 runs to 15 residues. CDR3 sequence (DNA): TGTGCCAGCAGTTACGACAGCTCACACGTCGGTACGCAGTATTTT. Its protein product is CASSYDSSHVGTQYF.

This chain links TRBV30 with TRBJ1-1; 9 bases are shared with TRBD1. Germline loops: CDR1 GTSNPN, CDR2 SVGIG (reference sequence). V was clipped by 4 bases and J by 4 bases; unmatched bases: 4. This CDR3 contains 13 residues. In nucleotides, the CDR3 is TGTGCCTGGAAGATGACAGGGGGCACTGAAGCTTTCTTT. Protein: CAWKMTGGTEAFF.

This rearrangement joins TRBV7-9 to TRBJ1-1; TRBD1 is a possible D gene (5 bases). The germline V gene encodes CDR1 SEHNR and CDR2 FQNEAQ (reference sequence). The CDR3 is 14 amino acids. V was pared by 4 bases and J by 0 bases, with 9 bases between. CDR3 in DNA: TGTGCCAGCAGCTCGGACAACATGAACACTGAAGCTTTCTTT. This gives the protein CASSSDNMNTEAFF.

V and J are TRBV7-9 and TRBJ2-1; 8 positions match TRBD2. The CDR3 is made up of 19 amino acids. Germline loops: CDR1 SEHNR, CDR2 FQNEAQ (reference sequence). Trimming cost V 3 bases and J 0 bases; bases outside gene matches: 13. CDR3 coding DNA: TGTGCCAGCAGCTTCTCTAGCTCGGGGGGGACGAGCTCCTACAATGAGCAGTTCTTC. Its translation is CASSFSSSGGTSSYNEQFF.

V usage is TRBV18 and J usage is TRBJ2-7; D is possibly TRBD2 (6 bases). The CDR3 runs 15 residues. The V end lost 4 bases, the J end lost 0 bases, and 13 bases lay between the germline ends. Germline V gene data show CDR1 as KGHSH and CDR2 as LQKENI. As DNA, the CDR3 is TGTGCCAGCTCACACGAGCGGGCTAGCTCCTACGAGCAGTACTTC. As protein: CASSHERASSYEQYF.

In this sample, this clone turned up once. V and J are TRBV5-8 and TRBJ2-7; 7 bases are shared with TRBD1. The CDR3 length is 13 residues. Germline V lookup: CDR1 SGHTS, CDR2 YDEGEE. J gave up 5 bases and V 2 bases, and 4 bases lay outside the gene matches. The CDR3 coding sequence is TGTGCCAGCAGCTTTACTGACAGGGACGAGCAGTACTTC. Amino acids: CASSFTDRDEQYF. The entire variable domain, with the rest obtained from reference TRBV5-8 and TRBJ2-7, is as follows: EAGVTQSPTHLIKTRGQQATLRCSPISGHTSVYWYQQALGLGLQFLLWYDEGEERNRGNFPPRFSGRQFPNYSSELNVNALELEDSALYLCASSFTDRDEQYFGPGTRLTVT.

The chain joins TRBV3-1 (or the pseudogene TRBV3-2) to TRBJ2-5, with 12 bases lining up with TRBD2. Germline trimming cut 4 bases from V and 2 bases from J; bases unmatched to any gene: 5. This CDR3 is 16 amino acids long. Germline V gene data show CDR1 as LGHDT and CDR2 as YNNKEL (reference sequence). CDR3 amino acids: CASSRTSGTQQETQYF. CDR3 coding DNA: TGTGCCAGCAGCCGGACTAGCGGGACCCAGCAAGAGACCCAGTACTTC.

Of note for this clone: Sequence at one end of the junction differs from germline and may be a read error. The V call is TRBV7-7, the J call TRBJ2-5, with 7 bases matching TRBD2. Germline CDR1 and CDR2: SSHAT and FNYEAQ (reference sequence). The CDR3 totals 14 residues. CDR3 nucleotide sequence: TGTGCTAGCAGCTTAGCGGGTTTCGGGGAGACCCAGTACTTC. Its protein is CASSLAGFGETQYF.

This chain connects TRBV2 to TRBJ1-4; D not certain. Germline CDR1 and CDR2: SNHLY and FYNNEI. Trimming shortened V by 6 bases and J by 8 bases, and 16 bases separated the two germline ends. The CDR3 length is 14 residues. DNA of the CDR3: TGTGCCAGCAGCCCCTACGGTCGCGGCGAAAAACTGTTTTTT. This gives the protein CASSPYGRGEKLFF.

This clone was seen only once. V gene TRBV5-1 combines with J gene TRBJ2-1; TRBD2 agrees at 10 bases. The CDR3 extends over 15 amino acids. The ends lost 4 bases at V and 3 bases at J; junction bases unmatched: 4. Germline V lookup: CDR1 SGHRS, CDR2 YFSETQ. The chain's CDR3 is CASSPGTSDYNEQFF. In DNA form, the CDR3 reads TGCGCCAGCAGCCCCGGGACTAGCGACTACAATGAGCAGTTCTTC.

V usage is TRBV6-2 or TRBV6-3 and J usage is TRBJ2-5, with TRBD1 identical over 8 bases. Germline values: CDR1 MNHEY, CDR2 SVGEGT. This CDR3 has 19 amino acids. Trimming cost V 6 bases and J 1 base; bases outside gene matches: 19. The CDR3 here is CASSELFPRRQGTQETQYF. The DNA of the CDR3 is TGTGCCAGCAGCGAGTTATTCCCCCGAAGACAGGGGACCCAAGAGACCCAGTACTTC.

The chain couples TRBV6-2 or TRBV6-3 to TRBJ2-7; 10 bases match TRBD1. The V gene end was trimmed by 2 bases and the J gene end by 5 bases; junction bases not matched to a gene: 12. Looked up from germline, CDR1 is MNHEY and CDR2 is SVGEGT. The CDR3 runs to 17 residues. CDR3 nucleotides: TGTGCCAGCAGTTACACGCCTCCGGACAGGGGGTCCGACGAGCAGTACTTC. Its protein is CASSYTPPDRGSDEQYF.

Only one count was recorded for this clone. The chain carries TRBV11-3 and TRBJ2-7; 9 bases fit TRBD2. The V gene's germline CDR1 is SGHNT and CDR2 YENEEA. Trimming removed 0 bases from V and 5 bases from J; junction bases left unmatched: 5. The CDR3 length is 15 residues. CDR3 in amino acids: CASSLEISGSNEQYF. The CDR3 DNA sequence: TGTGCCAGCAGCTTAGAAATTAGCGGGAGTAACGAGCAGTACTTC.

The gene calls are TRBV7-8 and TRBJ1-4; no reliable D call. V gave up 7 bases and J gave up 0 bases, with 9 bases separating them. CDR3 length equals 14 residues. CDR1 and CDR2 (germline): SGHVS, FQNEAQ. The CDR3 nucleotides read TGTGCCAGCAAGAGGGATACAACTAATGAAAAACTGTTTTTT. Its translation: CASKRDTTNEKLFF.

V is TRBV7-3 and J is TRBJ1-1; 8 bases are shared with TRBD1. CDR3 length: 13 residues. The V gene end was trimmed by 6 bases and the J gene end by 4 bases; junction bases not matched to a gene: 4. Looked up from germline, CDR1 is SGHTA and CDR2 is FQGTGA. In DNA form, the CDR3 reads TGTGCCAGCAGTCCTGGACAGGGCACTGAAGCTTTCTTT. This codes for CASSPGQGTEAFF. Full variable domain (missing parts from reference TRBV7-3 and TRBJ1-1): GAGVSQTPSNKVTEKGKYVELRCDPISGHTALYWYRQSLGQGPEFLIYFQGTGAADDSGLPNDRFFAVRPEGSVSTLKIQRTERGDSAVYLCASSPGQGTEAFFGQGTRLTVV.